Listed here are 30 T cell receptor beta chains from one sample, sequenced in a study of CD8+ T cells in alopecia areata. The treatment was: oral pan-JAK inhibitor, 5-10 mg twice daily. Following RNA extraction, reverse transcription yielded cDNA that acted as the sequencing template. TCRdb's table, derived via immunoSEQ multiplex PCR, lists solely in-frame clones and lacks some. Here the sample spans around 180,000 clones, roughly 60% being singletons. Sequenced here: CD4+ T cells sorted from blood, sampled at week 24, from a patient treated with tofacitinib. Every receptor here comes from a human donor with alopecia areata.

V gene TRBV7-8 combines with J gene TRBJ2-4; 7 nucleotides agree with TRBD2. V shed 1 base and J 1 base; nucleotides not matched to a gene: 4. This CDR3 comprises 16 residues. From germline, CDR1 is SGHVS and CDR2 FQNEAQ. In nucleotides, the CDR3 is TGTGCCAGCAGCTTAGGCGGGGGAGAGGCCAAAAACATTCAGTACTTC. This sequence encodes CASSLGGGEAKNIQYF.

The gene calls are TRBV4-3 and TRBJ1-2; D unclear. Germline V lookup: CDR1 LGHNA, CDR2 YSLEER. The V and J ends lost 1 base and 6 bases respectively, with 9 bases between them. This CDR3 comprises 13 residues. The CDR3: CASSQGSGDGYTF. CDR3 sequence (DNA): TGCGCCAGCAGCCAAGGATCCGGGGATGGCTACACCTTC.

This rearrangement joins TRBV29-1 to TRBJ2-2, with 7 bases identical to TRBD1. The V segment lost 5 bases and the J segment 6 bases; nucleotides outside the gene matches: 9. The CDR3 totals 14 residues. CDR1 and CDR2 from the germline V gene are SQVTM and ANQGSEA. The CDR3 DNA sequence: TGCAGCGTTTCTCCGACAGGGCGGGCCGGGGAGCTGTTTTTT. Protein sequence: CSVSPTGRAGELFF.

The chain links TRBV29-1 to TRBJ2-7; 7 positions agree with TRBD1. Germline V gene lookup returns CDR1 SQVTM and CDR2 ANQGSEA. The CDR3 has 14 residues. V dropped 7 bases and J dropped 2; count of bases not matched to a gene: 11. The CDR3, as DNA: TGCAGCGCTGTTCAACAGGGGCCCACCTACGAGCAGTACTTC. This codes for CSAVQQGPTYEQYF.

This clone was seen only a few times. The chain joins TRBV7-9 to TRBJ1-2; D is uncertain. The V end was cut by 1 base, the J end by 3 bases, with 9 bases between. Per germline, CDR1 SEHNR and CDR2 FQNEAQ (reference sequence). CDR3 length equals 14 residues. The CDR3: CASSLDFDYYGYTF. The CDR3 region has the DNA TGTGCCAGCAGCTTAGATTTCGATTACTATGGCTACACCTTC.

The chain carries TRBV7-3 and TRBJ2-5, with 11 bases matching TRBD2. Per the germline V gene, CDR1 is SGHTA and CDR2 is FQGTGA. Trimming removed 5 bases from V and 5 bases from J; junction bases left unmatched: 4. The CDR3 has 14 amino acids. The CDR3 sequence: CASSRLAGMETQYF. CDR3 DNA sequence: TGTGCCAGCAGCCGACTAGCGGGGATGGAGACCCAGTACTTC.

This chain connects TRBV4-1 to TRBJ1-2; the D is unclear. V was pared by 1 base and J by 4 bases, with 16 bases between. This CDR3 spans 16 amino acids. CDR1 MGHRA and CDR2 YSYEKL come from the germline V gene. The chain's CDR3 is CASSQGVTRSGYGYTF. CDR3 DNA sequence: TGCGCCAGCAGCCAAGGGGTGACACGATCAGGCTATGGCTACACCTTC.

CDR3 protein: CASRRDYASTDTQYF. CDR3 nucleotide sequence: TGTGCCAGCAGAAGGGACTACGCTAGCACAGATACGCAGTATTTT. V is TRBV6-5 and J is TRBJ2-3; 7 positions agree with TRBD2. CDR3 length: 15 residues. Losses at the gene ends were 6 bases for V and 0 bases for J; bases not matched to a gene: 6. The germline gives CDR1 MNHEY, CDR2 SVGAGI.

Written as DNA, the CDR3 is TGTGCCAGCAGCTCCGATGGAACCTACGAGCAGTACTTC. Amino acids: CASSSDGTYEQYF. The rearrangement links TRBV4-2 to TRBJ2-7; D gene ambiguous. The CDR3 runs to 13 residues. V was trimmed by 5 bases and J by 2 bases, leaving 10 bases between them. Germline V gene data show CDR1 as LGHNA and CDR2 as YNFKEQ.

This clone was counted between two and nine times. CDR3 sequence: CASSLGDTGFGYTF. CDR3 in DNA: TGTGCCAGCAGCTTGGGGGACACCGGCTTTGGGTACACCTTC. The gene calls are TRBV5-6 and TRBJ1-2; D possibly corresponds to TRBD1 (6 bases). With 0 bases removed from V and 11 bases from J, the gap between germline ends came to 17 bases. Per the germline V gene, CDR1 is SGHDT and CDR2 is YYEEEE. CDR3 length: 14 amino acids.

The chain recombines TRBV7-6 with TRBJ2-7; D uncertain. The germline CDR1 and CDR2 sequences are SGHVS and FNYEAQ. The CDR3 contains 12 residues. Trimming left V 5 bases short and J 2 bases short, with 7 bases between. This chain's CDR3 is CASSPGPYEQYF. The CDR3 DNA reads as TGTGCCAGCAGCCCTGGGCCCTACGAGCAGTACTTC.

There are a few counts of this clone. The chain recombines TRBV9 with TRBJ2-3; D is ambiguous. The V and J ends lost 0 bases and 1 base respectively, with 6 bases between them. The CDR3 extends over 14 amino acids. The germline CDR1 and CDR2 sequences are SGDLS and YYNGEE. The CDR3 reads CASSVARRTDTQYF. The CDR3, as DNA: TGTGCCAGCAGCGTAGCCCGGCGCACAGATACGCAGTATTTT.

The chain is built from TRBV19 and TRBJ2-6; D unresolved. The germline gives CDR1 LNHDA, CDR2 SQIVND (reference sequence). V lost 3 bases, J lost 0 bases, and 9 bases lay in between. This CDR3 region has 16 residues. The CDR3: CASSITLFSGANVLTF. In DNA form, the CDR3 reads TGTGCCAGTAGTATCACGCTCTTCTCTGGGGCCAACGTCCTGACTTTC.

This chain links TRBV18 with TRBJ1-2, with 7 bases identical to TRBD1. The germline CDR1 and CDR2 sequences are KGHSH and LQKENI. This CDR3 is built from 12 residues. Trimming cost V 3 bases and J 12 bases; bases outside gene matches: 7. The CDR3 DNA sequence: TGTGCCAGCTCACCGGTCAGGGGGGCCCACACCTTC. Translating gives CASSPVRGAHTF.

V and J are TRBV29-1 and TRBJ1-2, with D possibly TRBD1 on 5 matching bases. Between the trimmed V and J ends, which lost 4 bases and 2 bases, there was a span of 8 bases. The germline gives CDR1 SQVTM, CDR2 ANQGSEA. The CDR3 spans 12 residues. As DNA, the CDR3 is TGCAGCGTTGGGGGCCAGAACTATGGCTACACCTTC. It specifies CSVGGQNYGYTF.

The chain joins TRBV7-2 to TRBJ1-6, with D unresolved. From germline, CDR1 is SGHTA and CDR2 FQGNSA. The CDR3 runs 15 residues. Deletions cut 7 bases from V and 7 bases from J, with 17 bases between. Written as DNA, the CDR3 is TGTGCCAGCACCCGCCCTGGGCAGGCAAATTCACCCCTCCACTTT. It is translated as CASTRPGQANSPLHF.

This clone was observed a handful of times. The rearrangement joins TRBV30 to TRBJ2-7; D gene unclear. The CDR3 runs to 13 residues. Trimming removed 7 bases at V and 2 bases at J, with 15 bases between. CDR1 is GTSNPN, CDR2 SVGIG, per germline (reference sequence). The CDR3 spells CASQQRSTYEQYF. The CDR3 region has the DNA TGTGCCTCCCAGCAGCGCAGTACCTACGAGCAGTACTTC.

The chain employs TRBV6-6 and TRBJ1-5; D gene unclear. Trimming stripped 4 bases from V and 3 bases from J, with 1 base between. Germline V lookup: CDR1 MNHNY, CDR2 SVGAGI (reference sequence). The length of the CDR3 is 11 residues. The CDR3, as DNA: TGTGCCAGCAGTTCCAATCAGCCCCAGCATTTT. As protein: CASSSNQPQHF.

With respect to this clone: The same CDR3 is also encoded by other DNA sequences in this sample. The chain links TRBV29-1 to TRBJ1-1, with 8 bases lining up with TRBD1. From germline, CDR1 is SQVTM and CDR2 ANQGSEA. The CDR3 contains 13 residues. The trim removed 4 bases at V and 1 base at J, leaving 2 bases unmatched. This chain's CDR3 is CSVAGQANTEAFF. The CDR3 region has the DNA TGCAGCGTTGCGGGACAGGCGAACACTGAAGCTTTCTTT. Drawing the rest from reference TRBV29-1 and TRBJ1-1, the complete variable domain is SAVISQKPSRDICQRGTSLTIQCQVDSQVTMMFWYRQQPGQSLTLIATANQGSEATYESGFVIDKFPISRPNLTFSTLTVSNMSPEDSSIYLCSVAGQANTEAFFGQGTRLTVV.

This chain joins TRBV29-1 and TRBJ1-6; D unclear. This CDR3 is built from 14 residues. Deletions cut 3 bases from V and 9 bases from J, with 15 bases between. Germline CDR1 is SQVTM and CDR2 is ANQGSEA. The CDR3 bases are TGCAGCGTTGAGGTGGCCGGGTCGGGTTCACCCCTCCACTTT. Its translation: CSVEVAGSGSPLHF.

CDR3 sequence reads: CASSLLGSAYEQYF. The CDR3 coding sequence is TGTGCCAGCAGCTTACTAGGGTCCGCCTACGAGCAGTACTTC. The chain is built from TRBV7-2 and TRBJ2-7, with unresolved D. CDR3 length equals 14 residues. Between the trimmed V and J ends, which lost 2 bases and 2 bases, there was a span of 10 bases. Germline lookup yields CDR1 SGHTA and CDR2 FQGNSA.

The genes are TRBV11-2 and TRBJ2-4; possibly TRBD2 for D (6 bases). Germline V gives CDR1 SGHAT, CDR2 FQNNGV. V gave up 2 bases and J gave up 6 bases, with 14 bases separating them. CDR3 size: 15 residues. DNA of the CDR3: TGTGCCAGCAGCTTAAAGCTCGGGGGTATAAACATTCAGTACTTC. Translated: CASSLKLGGINIQYF.

This clone was recorded once. This sequence joins TRBV25-1 and TRBJ1-6; maybe TRBD1 (5 bases). V lost 2 bases and J 7 bases, leaving 12 bases between the germline ends. The CDR3 is 15 residues long. Germline lookup yields CDR1 MGHDK and CDR2 SYGVNS. The CDR3 DNA reads as TGTGCCAGCAGTGAAGTTGGGACGGCGAATTCACCCCTCCACTTT. Residues: CASSEVGTANSPLHF.

This rearrangement joins TRBV7-2 to TRBJ2-1, with D unclear. In germline, CDR1 is SGHTA, CDR2 FQGNSA. The V end was cut by 4 bases, the J end by 8 bases, with 12 bases between. CDR3 length equals 13 residues. For the CDR3, the DNA is TGTGCCAGCAGCTCGTCCATGGTCGATGAGCAGTTCTTC. Translated: CASSSSMVDEQFF.

This chain uses TRBV14 with TRBJ1-2; D gene ambiguous. Germline loops: CDR1 SGHDN, CDR2 FVKESK. The length of the CDR3 is 13 residues. V lost 1 base and J lost 8, with 11 bases in between. Here the CDR3 reads CASSQGGPGGYTF. CDR3 nucleotide sequence: TGTGCCAGCAGCCAAGGCGGACCTGGGGGCTACACCTTC.

The V call is TRBV30, the J call TRBJ2-7; 7 bases fit TRBD1. CDR3 length equals 16 residues. Trimming at V came to 2 bases and at J to 2 bases, leaving 12 bases not matched to a gene. Germline lookup yields CDR1 GTSNPN and CDR2 SVGIG (reference sequence). CDR3 in amino acids: CAWSTLLGTDTYEQYF. The CDR3 DNA follows: TGTGCCTGGAGTACTTTGTTAGGGACAGATACCTACGAGCAGTACTTC.

The chain recombines TRBV10-3 with TRBJ1-4; D is perhaps TRBD1 (5 bases). Trimming took off 2 bases at V and 3 bases at J, with 16 bases between the two ends. This CDR3 has 17 residues. Germline V gene sequence: CDR1 ENHRY, CDR2 SYGVKD. CDR3 residues: CAISEQLPGRPNEKLFF. For the CDR3, the DNA is TGTGCCATCAGTGAGCAACTCCCAGGGCGGCCTAATGAAAAACTGTTTTTT.

The chain employs TRBV18 and TRBJ1-5, with D tentatively TRBD1 (6 bases). Germline lookup yields CDR1 KGHSH and CDR2 LQKENI. The ends were cut back, 8 bases at V and 0 bases at J, with 11 bases in the middle. The CDR3 extends over 14 amino acids. CDR3 loop: CASARTASNQPQHF. DNA of the CDR3: TGTGCCAGCGCCCGGACAGCTAGCAATCAGCCCCAGCATTTT.

This clone was counted between two and nine times. This chain links TRBV7-8 with TRBJ2-1; no firm D call. CDR3 size: 15 residues. The V and J ends lost 8 bases and 1 base respectively, with 15 bases between them. The V gene's germline CDR1 is SGHVS and CDR2 FQNEAQ. CDR3 sequence reads: CASASTRQSYNEQFF. CDR3 nucleotides: TGTGCCAGCGCTTCAACCCGGCAGTCCTACAATGAGCAGTTCTTC.

This clone was observed a few times. This chain joins TRBV6-1 and TRBJ1-5, with 9 bases fitting TRBD1. After removal of 4 bases from V and 4 bases from J, the junction contained 5 bases not matched to a gene. The CDR3 contains 15 residues. Germline CDR1 MNHNS, CDR2 SASEGT. The CDR3 region has the DNA TGTGCCAGCAGTGGGGAACAGGGGGCGAATCAGCCCCAGCATTTT. As protein: CASSGEQGANQPQHF.